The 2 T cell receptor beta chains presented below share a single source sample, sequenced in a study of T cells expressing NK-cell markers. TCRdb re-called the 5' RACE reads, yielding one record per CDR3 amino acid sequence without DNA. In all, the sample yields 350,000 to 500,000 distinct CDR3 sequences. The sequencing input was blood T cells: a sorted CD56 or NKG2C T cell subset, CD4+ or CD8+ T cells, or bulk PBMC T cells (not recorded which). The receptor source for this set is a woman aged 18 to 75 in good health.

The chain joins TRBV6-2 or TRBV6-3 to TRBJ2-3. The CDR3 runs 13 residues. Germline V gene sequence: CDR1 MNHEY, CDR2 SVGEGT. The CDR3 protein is CASSYTLSDTQYF.

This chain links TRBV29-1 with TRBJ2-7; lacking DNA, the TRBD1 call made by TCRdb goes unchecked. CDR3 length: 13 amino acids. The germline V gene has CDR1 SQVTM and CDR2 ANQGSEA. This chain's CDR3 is CSVGTGDLREQYF.